What follows are 26 T cell receptor beta chains derived from one specimen sequenced in a study of blood T cell repertoires in COVID-19. TCRdb's table, derived via immunoSEQ multiplex PCR, lists solely in-frame clones and lacks some. The sample holds 200,000 to 250,000 clones, 85% seen once. Sequenced input: peripheral blood. These receptors were collected from a woman aged 70 to 79 with COVID-19, enrolled during active disease.

The chain links TRBV27 to TRBJ2-1; no clear D. V lost 3 bases to trimming and J lost 2 bases, with 11 bases between them. The CDR3 length is 15 residues. The V gene's germline CDR1 is MNHEY and CDR2 SMNVEV (reference sequence). CDR3 region: CASSFSGGTYNEQFF. CDR3 nucleotides: TGTGCCAGCAGTTTCTCTGGCGGTACCTACAATGAGCAGTTCTTC.

V gene TRBV5-1 combines with J gene TRBJ2-2; TRBD2 matches 11 bases. The V segment lost 4 bases and the J segment 2 bases; nucleotides outside the gene matches: 7. This CDR3 is built from 17 residues. Germline V lookup: CDR1 SGHRS, CDR2 YFSETQ. The CDR3 spells CASSRTGTSGNTGELFF. DNA for the CDR3: TGCGCCAGCAGCCGGACCGGGACTAGCGGAAACACCGGGGAGCTGTTTTTT.

The chain couples TRBV19 to TRBJ1-5; 11 nucleotides line up with TRBD1. The CDR3 runs to 16 residues. V trimming: 6 bases; J trimming: 6 bases; junction bases outside the gene matches: 10. Germline assignment: CDR1 LNHDA and CDR2 SQIVND (reference sequence). CDR3 sequence (DNA): TGTGCCAGTAGCATCGTCGGACAGGGGGCAGGTCAGCCCCAGCATTTT. This sequence encodes CASSIVGQGAGQPQHF.

This clone was counted once. The chain carries TRBV7-2 and TRBJ1-5; no clear D. Trimming left V 5 bases short and J 4 bases short, with 12 bases between. Germline loops: CDR1 SGHTA, CDR2 FQGNSA. CDR3 length equals 14 residues. The CDR3 bases are TGTGCCAGCAGCATCCGACACACAAATCAGCCCCAGCATTTT. Encoded protein: CASSIRHTNQPQHF.

The J gene is TRBJ2-3, the V gene TRBV10-3; D not certain. CDR1 and CDR2 from the germline V gene are ENHRY and SYGVKD. The CDR3 sequence is 12 residues long. The V and J ends lost 1 base and 4 bases respectively, with 3 bases between them. The DNA for the CDR3 is TGTGCCATCAGTGAGTTCGCAGATACGCAGTATTTT. It is translated as CAISEFADTQYF.

Concerning this clone itself: This CDR3 is also generated by other DNA sequences in the sample. This rearrangement joins TRBV18 to TRBJ1-1, with D tentatively TRBD1 (5 bases). The V and J ends lost 2 bases and 4 bases respectively, with 8 bases between them. The CDR3 extends over 13 amino acids. Germline values: CDR1 KGHSH, CDR2 LQKENI. CDR3 nucleotide sequence: TGTGCCAGCTCACCATTGGGGGGCACTGAAGCTTTCTTT. Protein product: CASSPLGGTEAFF. Full variable domain (missing parts from reference TRBV18 and TRBJ1-1): NAGVMQNPRHLVRRRGQEARLRCSPMKGHSHVYWYRQLPEEGLKFMVYLQKENIIDESGMPKERFSAEFPKEGPSILRIQQVVRGDSAAYFCASSPLGGTEAFFGQGTRLTVV.

This chain uses TRBV9 with TRBJ1-6; possibly TRBD1 for D (6 bases). Between the trimmed V and J ends, which lost 4 bases and 10 bases, there was a span of 12 bases. This CDR3 is built from 13 residues. Germline assignment: CDR1 SGDLS and CDR2 YYNGEE. Here the CDR3 DNA reads TGTGCCAGCAGCTTTCACAGGGAATCACCCCTCCACTTT. This codes for CASSFHRESPLHF. The full variable domain, in which reference TRBV9 and TRBJ1-6 provide the parts outside the CDR3, is DSGVTQTPKHLITATGQRVTLRCSPRSGDLSVYWYQQSLDQGLQFLIQYYNGEERAKGNILERFSAQQFPDLHSELNLSSLELGDSALYFCASSFHRESPLHFGNGTRLTVT.

The chain recombines TRBV7-6 with TRBJ2-7, with D unclear. Trimming pared 0 bases from V and 5 bases from J, leaving 8 bases between. The germline gives CDR1 SGHVS, CDR2 FNYEAQ. This CDR3 has 13 residues. The CDR3 DNA follows: TGTGCCAGCAGCTTAGCTGGGCAAAACGAGCAGTACTTC. It translates to CASSLAGQNEQYF.

This chain connects TRBV7-2 to TRBJ2-5; 8 nucleotides agree with TRBD1. The V gene's germline CDR1 is SGHTA and CDR2 FQGNSA. CDR3 length: 15 residues. V gave up 3 bases and J gave up 4 bases; unmatched junction bases: 7. The CDR3 sequence: CASSFDPGGAETQYF. The CDR3 region has the DNA TGTGCCAGCAGCTTTGACCCAGGGGGCGCAGAGACCCAGTACTTC.

The genes are TRBV6-5 and TRBJ1-1, with 9 positions matching TRBD1. CDR1 and CDR2 from the germline V gene are MNHEY and SVGAGI. This CDR3 is 11 amino acids long. V dropped 6 bases and J dropped 11; count of bases not matched to a gene: 4. The CDR3 is CASRSQGAAFF. CDR3 DNA: TGTGCCAGCAGATCACAGGGGGCCGCTTTCTTT.

CDR3 amino acids: CASSPLQGSGNTIYF. For the CDR3, the DNA is TGCGCCAGCAGCCCGCTACAGGGCTCTGGAAACACCATATATTTT. The V and J genes are TRBV5-1 and TRBJ1-3; D might be TRBD1 (6 bases). Trimming pared 4 bases from V and 0 bases from J, leaving 11 bases between. This CDR3 comprises 15 residues. Germline V gene data show CDR1 as SGHRS and CDR2 as YFSETQ. The whole variable domain, remainder taken from reference TRBV5-1 and TRBJ1-3, is KAGVTQTPRYLIKTRGQQVTLSCSPISGHRSVSWYQQTPGQGLQFLFEYFSETQRNKGNFPGRFSGRQFSNSRSEMNVSTLELGDSALYLCASSPLQGSGNTIYFGEGSWLTVV.

This chain links TRBV7-2 with TRBJ2-3; the match to TRBD2 covers 10 bases. With V trimmed by 1 base and J by 5 bases, 3 bases remained unmatched. Germline V CDR1 and CDR2: SGHTA, FQGNSA. The CDR3 is made up of 15 amino acids. Here the CDR3 DNA reads TGTGCCAGCAGCTTAGTCGTAGCGGGGGGAGATACGCAGTATTTT. It yields the protein CASSLVVAGGDTQYF.

This clone appeared a single time. The rearrangement uses TRBV4-3 and TRBJ1-1; 7 nucleotides match TRBD1. The CDR3 loop spans 15 amino acids. Germline lookup yields CDR1 LGHNA and CDR2 YSLEER. V shed 0 bases, J shed 4 bases, and the junction held 5 bases outside the gene matches. CDR3 amino acids: CASSQDINRGTEAFF. CDR3 in DNA: TGCGCCAGCAGCCAAGATATTAACAGGGGCACTGAAGCTTTCTTT.

The gene calls are TRBV5-6 and TRBJ1-4; 8 bases agree with TRBD1. This CDR3 region has 16 residues. V was clipped by 1 base and J by 8 bases; unmatched bases: 10. Germline CDR1 SGHDT, CDR2 YYEEEE. This chain's CDR3 is CASSLIGDRGGEKLFF. CDR3 DNA: TGTGCCAGCAGCTTGATTGGAGACAGGGGAGGAGAAAAACTGTTTTTT.

In its sample, this clone was seen a few times. The V call is TRBV5-4, the J call TRBJ2-3, with D tentatively TRBD2 (6 bases). Germline CDR1 reads SGHNT; CDR2 reads YYREEE (reference sequence). This CDR3 is built from 12 residues. The V end was cut by 4 bases, the J end by 4 bases, with 7 bases between. CDR3 sequence: CASSPSADTQYF. The CDR3 bases are TGTGCCAGCAGCCCTAGCGCAGATACGCAGTATTTT.

In its sample, this clone was seen many times. The genes are TRBV11-3 and TRBJ2-1, with a possible D match to TRBD2 (5 bases). Germline assignment: CDR1 SGHNT and CDR2 YENEEA. The CDR3 runs to 13 residues. V lost 0 bases and J lost 8, with 8 bases in between. The CDR3 sequence: CASSLEFSDEQFF. Written as DNA, the CDR3 is TGTGCCAGCAGCTTAGAATTTAGCGATGAGCAGTTCTTC.

The chain links TRBV7-9 to TRBJ1-1; 8 bases line up with TRBD1. This CDR3 contains 12 residues. Germline trimming cut 5 bases from V and 11 bases from J; bases unmatched to any gene: 7. The germline V gene has CDR1 SEHNR and CDR2 FQNEAQ (reference sequence). CDR3 loop: CASSREDRDAFF. CDR3 nucleotides: TGTGCCAGCAGCCGGGAGGACAGGGACGCTTTCTTT.

This chain links TRBV6-1 with TRBJ1-5, with 9 bases identical to TRBD1. CDR3 length: 17 residues. Germline CDR1 MNHNS, CDR2 SASEGT. The trim removed 2 bases at V and 2 bases at J, leaving 7 bases unmatched. The CDR3 loop reads CASSESGTGFGNQPQHF. As DNA, the CDR3 is TGTGCCAGCAGTGAAAGTGGGACAGGGTTCGGCAATCAGCCCCAGCATTTT.

This chain connects TRBV7-6 to TRBJ2-1; D is perhaps TRBD2 (6 bases). CDR3 length: 19 residues. The germline V gene has CDR1 SGHVS and CDR2 FNYEAQ. V was trimmed by 5 bases and J by 0 bases, leaving 23 bases between them. CDR3 DNA sequence: TGTGCCAGCAGCCCCAACACCCCCAGCGGGCAGTCCTCCTACAATGAGCAGTTCTTC. It specifies CASSPNTPSGQSSYNEQFF.

V gene TRBV11-3 combines with J gene TRBJ2-1; 10 bases line up with TRBD1. Germline V gives CDR1 SGHNT, CDR2 YENEEA. V lost 7 bases, J lost 4 bases, and 4 bases stayed unmatched. The CDR3 runs to 14 residues. The CDR3 region has the DNA TGTGCCAGCAACCGACAGGGGGCGTACAATGAGCAGTTCTTC. The encoded protein is CASNRQGAYNEQFF. Drawing the rest from reference TRBV11-3 and TRBJ2-1, the complete variable domain is EAGVVQSPRYKIIEKKQPVAFWCNPISGHNTLYWYLQNLGQGPELLIRYENEEAVDDSQLPKDRFSAERLKGVDSTLKIQPAELGDSAVYLCASNRQGAYNEQFFGPGTRLTVL.

CDR3 DNA sequence: TGTGCCAGCAGCCCCCGACAGGGGGGCGGCTACACCTTC. It yields the protein CASSPRQGGGYTF. The chain uses TRBV11-3 and TRBJ1-2, with 9 bases fitting TRBD1. This CDR3 is 13 amino acids long. From germline, CDR1 is SGHNT and CDR2 YENEEA. V lost 5 bases and J lost 8; bases outside the gene matches: 6.

This clone was observed a handful of times. The chain is built from TRBV6-2 or TRBV6-3 and TRBJ1-2, with D unresolved. The germline V gene has CDR1 MNHEY and CDR2 SVGEGT. The CDR3 is made up of 14 amino acids. V was trimmed by 2 bases and J by 0 bases, leaving 7 bases between them. This CDR3 reads CASSYQAANYGYTF. As DNA, the CDR3 is TGTGCCAGCAGTTACCAGGCAGCTAACTATGGCTACACCTTC.

V usage is TRBV4-2 and J usage is TRBJ2-7, with 8 bases aligning to TRBD2. The CDR3 consists of 17 residues. The V and J ends lost 0 bases and 4 bases, in that order; junction bases with no gene match: 11. Germline lookup yields CDR1 LGHNA and CDR2 YNFKEQ. The CDR3 nucleotides read TGTGCCAGCAGCCAAGAAGGGTCCCGGGAGGGGGTTTACGAGCAGTACTTC. This gives the protein CASSQEGSREGVYEQYF.

CDR3 region: CASSPLRSWDTEAFF. For the CDR3, the DNA is TGTGCCAGCTCACCGTTGAGGTCCTGGGACACTGAAGCTTTCTTT. The J gene is TRBJ1-1, the V gene TRBV18; D gene uncertain. The CDR3 loop spans 15 amino acids. From germline, CDR1 is KGHSH and CDR2 LQKENI. The V end lost 3 bases, the J end lost 3 bases, and 14 bases lay between the germline ends.

The rearrangement links TRBV7-8 to TRBJ1-3, with a weak D call TRBD1 (5 bases). V lost 2 bases to trimming and J lost 4 bases, with 9 bases between them. This CDR3 is built from 14 residues. The V gene's germline CDR1 is SGHVS and CDR2 FQNEAQ. The CDR3, as DNA: TGTGCCAGCAGCTTACGGGGGAACGGAAACACCATATATTTT. Amino acid sequence: CASSLRGNGNTIYF.

This chain joins TRBV19 and TRBJ2-7, with a weak D call TRBD1 (7 bases). The V end lost 4 bases, the J end lost 5 bases, and 18 bases lay between the germline ends. CDR3 length: 15 amino acids. Per germline, CDR1 LNHDA and CDR2 SQIVND (reference sequence). In DNA form, the CDR3 reads TGTGCCAGTAGTAGGAACTCAGGGGGGAGGAACGAGCAGTACTTC. Residues: CASSRNSGGRNEQYF.